One TCR beta chain is described in this entry. What it binds is unknown. During colonoscopy, one to two rectal pinch biopsies were collected. Per germline, CDR1 SGDLS and CDR2 YYNGEE. The CDR3 runs to 13 residues. The germline V and J ends were trimmed by 1 base and 6 bases, with 10 bases remaining between them. These data are taken from a study of pediatric ulcerative colitis. Study conclusions and caveats: This repertoire reflects total lymphocytes rather than subpopulations like regulatory T cells.

Only in-frame clones appear in the TCRdb table, and some are missing; sequencing was by immunoSEQ multiplex PCR. The sample has tens of thousands of clones; around 75% are singletons. Sequenced: gut tissue. V and J are TRBV9 and TRBJ1-1; D remains unclear. The sequence was collected from a boy between 10 and 17 years old with severe ulcerative colitis. The CDR3 DNA reads as TGTGCCAGCAGCGTAACCGAGGGCGCTGAAGCTTTCTTT. Amino acids: CASSVTEGAEAFF.